This T cell receptor beta chain derives from a study of shared clonotypes between healthy human individuals. Study summary: For every donor, three CD4 naive, three CD4 memory, two CD8 naive and one CD8 memory plates were used. Study-wide results and limits: Investigators collected only blood, and repertoires in tissues likely differ.

The CDR3 consists of 15 residues. Trimming stripped 1 base from V and 1 base from J, with 10 bases between. Germline loops: CDR1 MGHRA, CDR2 YSYEKL. As to this clone: What it binds is unknown.

Naive-designated CD8 cells lacked CD45RO, were positively enriched for CCR7, and omitted terminally differentiated effector memory CD45RA+ cells. Original methodology: Because ImmunoSEQ provided only junction sequences with no quality scores, the filtering differed. Clones were sequenced by immunoSEQ multiplex PCR, and TCRdb holds only the in-frame ones, with some missing. The D gene and trimming were derived from the DNA, and the V and J assignments and clone size from that table. The sample has some 2.1 million clones, around 93% seen once; the top ten hold about 1.7%. The gene calls are TRBV4-1 and TRBJ2-5; TRBD1 is a possible D gene (6 bases). The sequenced sample was naive CD8+ T cells from PBMCs. The source of this sequence is a man between 18 and 29 years old in good health. Some clones in this sample may be carry-over from other donors' samples. The CDR3 sequence is CASSQATGFQETQYF. CDR3 nucleotides: TGCGCCAGCAGCCAAGCGACAGGATTCCAAGAGACCCAGTACTTC.